Listed here is a single TCR beta chain. Its antigen is unknown. The primer mix had 60 Vbeta and 13 Jbeta primers. Assay: immunoSEQ multiplex PCR; the TCRdb copy retains only in-frame clones and omits some. The profile shows 140,000 to 150,000 clones, 60% to 85% of them singletons. The data belong to a study of cytomegalovirus exposure and HLA in healthy donors. Study overall: An early release of data contained 75 million to 100 million unique TCRs, which came from HLA-typed donors. General study points: When presence/absence was analysed, sequencing depth was taken to be roughly uniform across donors. TCR beta V segments were, for the most part, productive about 87% or about 30% of the time in an earlier analysis.

This CDR3 has 16 residues. Germline V gene data show CDR1 as LNHDA and CDR2 as SQIVND (reference sequence). V trimming: 3 bases; J trimming: 7 bases; junction bases outside the gene matches: 12. The sequence derives from a woman aged 40 to 50 in good health and CMV-seropositive. The chain has TRBV19 and TRBJ2-1; 7 positions agree with TRBD1. Material for sequencing was PBMCs. Written as DNA, the CDR3 is TGTGCCAGTAGTATCCCGGGACAGAAGCCTCAGAATGAGCAGTTCTTC. Protein product: CASSIPGQKPQNEQFF.